This T cell receptor (beta chain) was sequenced during a study of cytomegalovirus exposure and HLA in healthy donors. Overall study results and limits: Reported findings show TCR beta sequences accurately forecast HLA-A and HLA-B alleles in most subjects. When analyzed later, a missense DCLRE1C variant was found to be linked to TCR beta V- and J-gene trimming. Apart from CMV serostatus, no immune exposure information was available.

As regards this clone: What it binds is unknown.

PCR involved 60 Vbeta and 13 Jbeta primers. Generated by immunoSEQ multiplex PCR, the TCRdb table keeps only in-frame clones and is missing some. Found here are about 160,000 clones, over 80% of them singletons; the top ten hold 4.5%. Germline-derived CDR1 and CDR2 are SGHDT and YYEEEE. This CDR3 contains 13 residues. V trimming: 3 bases; J trimming: 7 bases; junction bases outside the gene matches: 6. This sequence was found in a woman in her 50s in good health and CMV-seropositive. Sequences were obtained from PBMCs. This chain connects TRBV5-6 to TRBJ2-7; 8 bases line up with TRBD1. CDR3 amino acids: CASSSQGAGEQYF. The CDR3 DNA reads as TGTGCCAGCAGCTCCCAGGGGGCGGGGGAGCAGTACTTC.